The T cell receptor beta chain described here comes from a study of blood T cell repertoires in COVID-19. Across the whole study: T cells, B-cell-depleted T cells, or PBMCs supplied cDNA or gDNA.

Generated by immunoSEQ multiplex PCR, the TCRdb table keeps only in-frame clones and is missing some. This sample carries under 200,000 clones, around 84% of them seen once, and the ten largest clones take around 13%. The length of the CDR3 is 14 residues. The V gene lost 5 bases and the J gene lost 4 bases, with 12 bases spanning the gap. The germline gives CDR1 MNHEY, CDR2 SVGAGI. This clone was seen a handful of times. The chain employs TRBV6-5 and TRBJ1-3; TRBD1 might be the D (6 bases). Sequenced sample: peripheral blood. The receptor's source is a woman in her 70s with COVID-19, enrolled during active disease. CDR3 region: CASSTGSPGNTIYF. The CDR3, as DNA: TGTGCCAGCAGTACAGGGTCCCCGGGAAACACCATATATTTT.